These T cell receptor beta chains were read from a single sample in a study of T cell clonotyping in hematopoietic cell transplantation. Only in-frame clones appear in the TCRdb table, and some are missing; sequencing was by immunoSEQ multiplex PCR. The repertoire has some 16,000 clones, about 57% of them found once; the top ten carry approximately 12%. The sample here was PBMCs, taken 30 days after allogeneic stem cell transplant. These receptors came from a male patient in his fifties who had an allogeneic stem cell transplant from an unrelated donor, so T cells may come from the graft donor. Some clones in this sample may be carry-over from other donors' samples. Both conserved end residues are part of each CDR3. Each record gives: J gene, clone size, V gene, D gene, CDR3 DNA, CDR3 protein. D genes are given only for firm matches. Clone size is shown for a subset of rows, as once, few, many or a class of expanded clone.

J gene: TRBJ2-5; clone size: once; V gene: TRBV5-4; D gene: TRBD2; CDR3 DNA: TGTGCCAGCAGCTCAGGGACTACAAAAGAGACCCAGTACTTC; CDR3 protein: CASSSGTTKETQYF
J gene: TRBJ2-3; clone size: -; V gene: TRBV18; D gene: -; CDR3 DNA: TGTGCCAGCTCCCGTGCCCCCGCAGATACGCAGTATTTT; CDR3 protein: CASSRAPADTQYF
J gene: TRBJ1-1; clone size: -; V gene: TRBV5-6; D gene: -; CDR3 DNA: TGTGCCAGCAGCTTGGTCGGACAGGAAGCTTTCTTT; CDR3 protein: CASSLVGQEAFF
J gene: TRBJ1-2; clone size: -; V gene: TRBV10-3; D gene: -; CDR3 DNA: TGTGCCATCAGTGAGGGAATAGGTGAGATCTATGGCTACACCTTC; CDR3 protein: CAISEGIGEIYGYTF
J gene: TRBJ1-1; clone size: -; V gene: TRBV14; D gene: TRBD1; CDR3 DNA: TGTGCCAGCAGCTCCAGGGGGAACACTGAATCTTTCTTT; CDR3 protein: CASSSRGNTESFF
J gene: TRBJ2-5; clone size: few; V gene: TRBV6-6; D gene: TRBD2; CDR3 DNA: TGTGCCAGCAGTCTCCAGACTAGCTGGGAGACCCAGTACTTC; CDR3 protein: CASSLQTSWETQYF
J gene: TRBJ2-7; clone size: -; V gene: TRBV28; D gene: TRBD1; CDR3 DNA: TGTGCCAGCAGGACACCGGGACAGGGAAACTACGAGCAGTACTTC; CDR3 protein: CASRTPGQGNYEQYF
J gene: TRBJ1-2; clone size: -; V gene: TRBV30; D gene: TRBD1; CDR3 DNA: TGTGCCTGGAGTGTGGTCAGGGGGTATGGCTACACCTTC; CDR3 protein: CAWSVVRGYGYTF
J gene: TRBJ2-7; clone size: few; V gene: TRBV5-6; D gene: -; CDR3 DNA: TGTGCCAGCAGCGCACAGGGTTCCTACGAGCAGTACTTC; CDR3 protein: CASSAQGSYEQYF
J gene: TRBJ2-7; clone size: -; V gene: TRBV30; D gene: TRBD2; CDR3 DNA: TGTGCCTGGAGTCCACGCAGCGGGAGCAGCTCCTCCTACGAGCAGTACTTC; CDR3 protein: CAWSPRSGSSSSYEQYF
J gene: TRBJ2-7; clone size: -; V gene: TRBV9; D gene: TRBD1; CDR3 DNA: TGTGCCAGCAGCGTAGTAGGTCAGGGGGCAGAAGAGCAGTACTTC; CDR3 protein: CASSVVGQGAEEQYF
J gene: TRBJ1-2; clone size: -; V gene: TRBV28; D gene: TRBD1; CDR3 DNA: TGTGCCAGCACGACGGGGCAGGGGGGATTTGACTATGGCTACACCTTC; CDR3 protein: CASTTGQGGFDYGYTF
J gene: TRBJ2-7; clone size: -; V gene: TRBV7-9; D gene: -; CDR3 DNA: TGTGCCAGCAGCCTTACTCACGAGCAGTACTTC; CDR3 protein: CASSLTHEQYF
J gene: TRBJ2-7; clone size: -; V gene: TRBV6-6; D gene: -; CDR3 DNA: TGTGCCAGCGACTCAGGGACCCTTTACGAGCAGTACTTC; CDR3 protein: CASDSGTLYEQYF
J gene: TRBJ2-7; clone size: -; V gene: TRBV6-1; D gene: -; CDR3 DNA: TGTGCCAGCAGTGTTTCGGACAGTGGCGAGCAGTACTTC; CDR3 protein: CASSVSDSGEQYF
J gene: TRBJ1-1; clone size: few; V gene: TRBV30; D gene: -; CDR3 DNA: TGTGCCTGGAGGAAAAAATCAATGAACACTGAAGCTTTCTTT; CDR3 protein: CAWRKKSMNTEAFF
J gene: TRBJ1-1; clone size: -; V gene: TRBV6-5; D gene: -; CDR3 DNA: TGTGCCAGCAGTACCCCGGCCGGCTCGAACACTGAAGCTTTCTTT; CDR3 protein: CASSTPAGSNTEAFF
J gene: TRBJ2-1; clone size: few; V gene: TRBV10-3; D gene: TRBD2; CDR3 DNA: TGTGCCATCAGTGAGTCGATGGCGGGAGTATACAATGAGCAGTTCTTC; CDR3 protein: CAISESMAGVYNEQFF
J gene: TRBJ1-1; clone size: -; V gene: TRBV28; D gene: -; CDR3 DNA: TGTGCCAGCAGTCGGTTTGGGGACACTGAAGCTTTCTTT; CDR3 protein: CASSRFGDTEAFF
J gene: TRBJ2-3; clone size: large; V gene: TRBV6-5; D gene: -; CDR3 DNA: TGTGCCAGCAGACTGTCTGGTAGCGGAGATACGCAGTATTTT; CDR3 protein: CASRLSGSGDTQYF
J gene: TRBJ2-7; clone size: few; V gene: TRBV4-1; D gene: TRBD2; CDR3 DNA: TGCGCCAGCAGCCCCTTGCCCGTGACTAGCCGGCGGGACGAGCAGTACTTC; CDR3 protein: CASSPLPVTSRRDEQYF
J gene: TRBJ1-6; clone size: -; V gene: TRBV28; D gene: -; CDR3 DNA: TGTGCCAGCAGTCTTAGGACGGTTAATTCACCCCTCCACTTT; CDR3 protein: CASSLRTVNSPLHF
J gene: TRBJ1-2; clone size: -; V gene: TRBV2; D gene: -; CDR3 DNA: TGTGCCAGCAGGTATTACGGGGAAAACTATGGCTACACCTTC; CDR3 protein: CASRYYGENYGYTF
J gene: TRBJ1-5; clone size: -; V gene: TRBV30; D gene: -; CDR3 DNA: TGTGCCTGGAGCTCGGGAGCGGGGCCCGGTCAGCCCCAGCATTTT; CDR3 protein: CAWSSGAGPGQPQHF
J gene: TRBJ1-2; clone size: -; V gene: TRBV11-2; D gene: -; CDR3 DNA: TGTGCCAGCAGCTTAACGAGGGGGAGTAACTATGGCTACACCTTC; CDR3 protein: CASSLTRGSNYGYTF
J gene: TRBJ1-1; clone size: few; V gene: TRBV25-1; D gene: -; CDR3 DNA: TGTGCCAGCTCTCGGGCCCTCGGGGAAGCTTTCTTT; CDR3 protein: CASSRALGEAFF
J gene: TRBJ2-2; clone size: -; V gene: TRBV30; D gene: -; CDR3 DNA: TGTGCCTGGGATCAGGGAGGCGGGGAGCTGTTTTTT; CDR3 protein: CAWDQGGGELFF
J gene: TRBJ2-7; clone size: -; V gene: TRBV6-1; D gene: TRBD2; CDR3 DNA: TGTGCCAGTGGACTAGCGGCCAGGAACGAGCAGTACTTC; CDR3 protein: CASGLAARNEQYF
J gene: TRBJ2-7; clone size: -; V gene: TRBV5-5; D gene: TRBD1; CDR3 DNA: TGTGCCAGCAGCTTGGGCACCGGGACAGGCTCCTACGAGCAGTACTTC; CDR3 protein: CASSLGTGTGSYEQYF
J gene: TRBJ2-1; clone size: -; V gene: TRBV30; D gene: TRBD2; CDR3 DNA: TGTGCCTGGGGGCGGGAGAGGTACAATGAGCAGTTCTTC; CDR3 protein: CAWGRERYNEQFF
J gene: TRBJ1-1; clone size: few; V gene: TRBV14; D gene: -; CDR3 DNA: TGTGCCAGCAGTTTCAAACCGTTCCAGCCGATGAACACTGAAGCTTTCTTT; CDR3 protein: CASSFKPFQPMNTEAFF
J gene: TRBJ1-1; clone size: -; V gene: TRBV6-5; D gene: -; CDR3 DNA: TGTGCCAGCAGTTACCACCAGGACACTGAAGCTTTCTTT; CDR3 protein: CASSYHQDTEAFF
J gene: TRBJ2-7; clone size: -; V gene: TRBV4-1; D gene: -; CDR3 DNA: TGCGCCAGCAGCCAAGGTTTCGAGGCCTTCTACGAGCAGTACTTC; CDR3 protein: CASSQGFEAFYEQYF
J gene: TRBJ1-1; clone size: -; V gene: TRBV29-1; D gene: -; CDR3 DNA: TGCAGCGTCTCGGGTCCTGAAGCTTTCTTT; CDR3 protein: CSVSGPEAFF
J gene: TRBJ2-3; clone size: -; V gene: TRBV10-3; D gene: -; CDR3 DNA: TGTGCCATCAGTGGGATTCTTGACAACACAGATACGCAGTATTTT; CDR3 protein: CAISGILDNTDTQYF
J gene: TRBJ1-6; clone size: -; V gene: TRBV7-6; D gene: -; CDR3 DNA: TGTGCCAGCAGCTTCTCAATGGGTAATTCACCCCTCCACTTT; CDR3 protein: CASSFSMGNSPLHF
J gene: TRBJ2-3; clone size: -; V gene: TRBV30; D gene: -; CDR3 DNA: TGTGCCTGGAGTGTGGGAGCGGGCACAGATACGCAGTATTTT; CDR3 protein: CAWSVGAGTDTQYF
J gene: TRBJ1-2; clone size: -; V gene: TRBV5-1; D gene: -; CDR3 DNA: TGCGCCAGCAGCGCTATGGCAGCCCTTAATAATAGCTACACCTTC; CDR3 protein: CASSAMAALNNSYTF
J gene: TRBJ1-2; clone size: once; V gene: TRBV6-5; D gene: -; CDR3 DNA: TGTGCCAGCAGTTCCCTGACAAGCCCCTATGGCTACACCTTC; CDR3 protein: CASSSLTSPYGYTF
J gene: TRBJ1-1; clone size: -; V gene: TRBV7-3; D gene: -; CDR3 DNA: TGTGCCAGCAGCGAGTCCGGGGGGAACACTGAAGCTTTCTTT; CDR3 protein: CASSESGGNTEAFF
J gene: TRBJ2-3; clone size: few; V gene: TRBV30; D gene: -; CDR3 DNA: TGTGCCTGGGGCCCGGGACTGGGCACAGATACGCAGTATTTT; CDR3 protein: CAWGPGLGTDTQYF
J gene: TRBJ1-1; clone size: -; V gene: TRBV2; D gene: -; CDR3 DNA: TGTGCCAGCAGTGAAGAGGACCGCACTGAAGCTTTCTTT; CDR3 protein: CASSEEDRTEAFF
J gene: TRBJ2-7; clone size: few; V gene: TRBV4-1; D gene: TRBD1; CDR3 DNA: TGCGCCAGCAGCCAAGGCGGGACAGGGGGTTTTGAGCAGTACTTC; CDR3 protein: CASSQGGTGGFEQYF
J gene: TRBJ2-5; clone size: -; V gene: TRBV7-2; D gene: -; CDR3 DNA: TGTGCCAGCAGCATCCGGACCCAGGTGGGGGAGACCCAGTACTTC; CDR3 protein: CASSIRTQVGETQYF
J gene: TRBJ1-1; clone size: -; V gene: TRBV30; D gene: -; CDR3 DNA: TGTGCCTGGAGTGTAAGTTATGCGGTCACTGAAGCTTTCTTT; CDR3 protein: CAWSVSYAVTEAFF
J gene: TRBJ2-5; clone size: -; V gene: TRBV7-3; D gene: -; CDR3 DNA: TGTGCCAGCAGCCCGAACCAAGAGACCCAGTACTTC; CDR3 protein: CASSPNQETQYF
J gene: TRBJ2-7; clone size: -; V gene: TRBV6-1; D gene: -; CDR3 DNA: TGTGCCAGCACCTGGATCACAGGGGAGCAGTACTTC; CDR3 protein: CASTWITGEQYF
J gene: TRBJ1-4; clone size: -; V gene: TRBV30; D gene: TRBD1; CDR3 DNA: TGTGCCTGGAGCCCATGGGGACAGGGGGAAGCGTCGACTAATGAAAAACTGTTTTTT; CDR3 protein: CAWSPWGQGEASTNEKLFF
J gene: TRBJ1-5; clone size: -; V gene: TRBV1; D gene: -; CDR3 DNA: TGCACCAGCAGCCAAGACCCGGACGCTAGCAATCAGCCCCAGCATTTT; CDR3 protein: CTSSQDPDASNQPQHF
J gene: TRBJ1-1; clone size: -; V gene: TRBV5-1; D gene: TRBD1; CDR3 DNA: TGCGCCAGCAGCTTGGGACAGGGAGGAAGTACTGAGGCTTTCTTT; CDR3 protein: CASSLGQGGSTEAFF
J gene: TRBJ1-4; clone size: -; V gene: TRBV6-5; D gene: -; CDR3 DNA: TGTGCCAGCAGTTTTCGAAATGAAAAACTGTTTTTT; CDR3 protein: CASSFRNEKLFF
J gene: TRBJ1-2; clone size: -; V gene: TRBV4-3; D gene: -; CDR3 DNA: TGCGCCAGCAGCCAGGTAAACCCAGCGGGAGGCTACACCTTC; CDR3 protein: CASSQVNPAGGYTF
J gene: TRBJ2-7; clone size: -; V gene: TRBV28; D gene: -; CDR3 DNA: TGTGCCAGCAGTTTAACGGGGGCCGAGCAGTACTTC; CDR3 protein: CASSLTGAEQYF
J gene: TRBJ2-7; clone size: -; V gene: TRBV28; D gene: -; CDR3 DNA: TGTGCCAGCAGTTTAGTCGAGAGCGGCGAGCAGTACTTC; CDR3 protein: CASSLVESGEQYF
J gene: TRBJ1-1; clone size: few; V gene: TRBV6-9; D gene: -; CDR3 DNA: TGTGCCAGCATCCGCGGGACCGGGGCAACTGAAGCTTTCTTT; CDR3 protein: CASIRGTGATEAFF
J gene: TRBJ2-1; clone size: -; V gene: TRBV20-1; D gene: -; CDR3 DNA: TGCAGTGCTAGAGGAGGTAGTGAGCAGTTCTTC; CDR3 protein: CSARGGSEQFF
J gene: TRBJ2-2; clone size: -; V gene: TRBV30; D gene: -; CDR3 DNA: TGTGCCTGGAAACGGATGGCGAACACCGGGGAGCTGTTTTTT; CDR3 protein: CAWKRMANTGELFF
J gene: TRBJ1-5; clone size: few; V gene: TRBV28; D gene: TRBD1; CDR3 DNA: TGTGCCAGCAGCAAGTTACAGGGGGCGGACCCCCGTCTTAGCAATCAGCCCCAGCATTTT; CDR3 protein: CASSKLQGADPRLSNQPQHF
J gene: TRBJ2-2; clone size: -; V gene: TRBV7-3; D gene: -; CDR3 DNA: TGTGCCAGCAGTTTTAATGCCGGGGAGCTGTTTTTT; CDR3 protein: CASSFNAGELFF